This T cell receptor beta chain was identified during a study of CD8+CD57+ T cells in acquired aplastic anemia. About the research overall: DNA per sorted CD4+ or CD8+ sample ranged about 0.19 to 30 ug, averaging roughly 3.2 ug.

TCR beta VDJ and CDR3 profiling used genomic DNA as template. TCRdb re-called the reads with MiXCR, one entry per CDR3 protein. The data contain about 160,000 distinct CDR3 sequences, 40% to 55% of them singletons. This clonotype was detected many times. What it binds is not known. Germline V gene sequence: CDR1 SGHRS, CDR2 YFSETQ. V was pared by 2 bases and J by 5 bases, with 9 bases of the junction left unmatched. The CDR3 covers 15 residues. Patients who underwent sequencing had shown CD8+CD57+ cell expansion by flow cytometry. Every patient presented with severe acquired aplastic anemia. Blood came from patients not yet given any therapy. Overall study results and limits: Significance was not reached for CD8+ Simpson's diversity between patients and controls.

The sequence was collected from a human donor with aplastic anemia. Sample: sorted CD4+, CD8+, or CD8+CD57+ T cells (not recorded which) from PBMCs. The chain has TRBV5-1 and TRBJ1-1, with 7 bases fitting TRBD1. The CDR3 loop is CASSLFEGASTEAFF. CDR3 DNA sequence: TGCGCCAGCAGCTTATTCGAGGGGGCGAGTACTGAAGCTTTCTTT.